This T cell receptor beta chain appears in the sequencing data of a study of beta chain features in type 1 diabetes. V lost 4 bases, J lost 6 bases, and 4 bases stayed unmatched. Germline assignment: CDR1 LNHDA and CDR2 SQIVND (reference sequence). This CDR3 has 13 amino acids. The authors reverse transcribed all of the isolated RNA, so sequencing captured expressed TCRB transcripts. Here immunoSEQ multiplex PCR was the method, and the copy in TCRdb shows in-frame clones only, minus some. Of around 280,000 clones listed, over 12% are singletons. Concerning this clone itself: Its specificity is not known.

General observations from the study: cDNA-based reads could over-represent cells with high TCR expression. For Type 1 diabetes patients, all four CD4+ subsets carried TCRB CDR3s that were moderately but significantly shorter. Naive, central memory and Treg TCRB repertoires seemed to resemble each other more closely in patients than they did in healthy donors.

The specimen sequenced was naive CD4+ T cells from blood. The sequence came from a young man with type 1 diabetes. The chain combines TRBV19 with TRBJ1-2, with 8 nucleotides matching TRBD1. Here the CDR3 reads CASSRTGRDGYTF. The CDR3 DNA sequence: TGTGCCAGTAGTAGGACAGGGAGAGATGGCTACACCTTC. The complete variable domain, with remaining parts taken from reference TRBV19 and TRBJ1-2, reads DGGITQSPKYLFRKEGQNVTLSCEQNLNHDAMYWYRQDPGQGLRLIYYSQIVNDFQKGDIAEGYSVSREKKESFPLTVTSAQKNPTAFYLCASSRTGRDGYTFGSGTRLTVV.